Presented here are 31 T cell receptor beta chains from one specimen sequenced in a study of Ad26.COV2.S vaccination and SARS-CoV-2 variants. Measured with immunoSEQ multiplex PCR; TCRdb has only the in-frame clones, and not every one. The sample has 300,000 to 400,000 clones, about 90% seen once; the top ten hold under 4%. The specimen comprised peripheral blood, sampled after recovery from COVID-19. The receptors originated from a human donor who had recovered from COVID-19.

This clone was seen a single time. The gene calls are TRBV25-1 and TRBJ2-4; D could derive from TRBD1 or TRBD2 (5 bases each). Germline-derived CDR1 and CDR2 are MGHDK and SYGVNS. Trimming took 4 bases from V and 6 from J, leaving 16 bases between them. CDR3 length: 15 residues. In nucleotides, the CDR3 is TGTGCCAGCAGTGCAAGAGGGGAGATCCTAAACATTCAGTACTTC. As protein: CASSARGEILNIQYF.

V usage is TRBV4-1 and J usage is TRBJ1-1; tentatively, D is TRBD1 (6 bases). Trimming stripped 5 bases from V and 7 bases from J, with 20 bases between. The CDR3 loop spans 15 amino acids. Germline CDR1 reads MGHRA; CDR2 reads YSYEKL. As DNA, the CDR3 is TGCGCCAGCAGCTTCCCTGGACAGAGAAATAATGAAGCTTTCTTT. As protein: CASSFPGQRNNEAFF.

V usage is TRBV19 and J usage is TRBJ1-5; TRBD1 agrees at 10 bases. After removal of 6 bases from V and 7 bases from J, the junction contained 6 bases not matched to a gene. This CDR3 contains 14 residues. From germline, CDR1 is LNHDA and CDR2 SQIVND (reference sequence). The CDR3 nucleotides read TGTGCCAGTAGCGGACAGGGGGTCGGGCAGCCCCAGCATTTT. It codes for CASSGQGVGQPQHF.

The DNA of the CDR3 is TGTGCCAGCAGCCCGTACAGTGGGCAGTTCTTC. Residues: CASSPYSGQFF. The chain couples TRBV3-1 (or the pseudogene TRBV3-2) to TRBJ2-1; no clear D. CDR3 size: 11 residues. V was pared by 4 bases and J by 12 bases, with 10 bases between. Germline V gene sequence: CDR1 LGHDT, CDR2 YNNKEL (reference sequence).

The rearrangement uses TRBV5-1 and TRBJ2-7; TRBD1 aligns across 10 bases. V shed 1 base and J 3 bases; nucleotides not matched to a gene: 7. From germline, CDR1 is SGHRS and CDR2 YFSETQ. The CDR3 runs 16 residues. Here the CDR3 reads CASSLLLRDRGYEQYF. The CDR3, as DNA: TGCGCCAGCAGCTTGCTACTTCGGGACAGGGGCTACGAGCAGTACTTC.

Points on this clone: At the DNA level, this CDR3 is encoded by other sequences in the same sample as well. The gene calls are TRBV12-3 or TRBV12-4 and TRBJ2-1; the D is unclear. V was shortened by 3 bases and J by 8 bases, with 8 bases between the two germline ends. The CDR3 is 12 amino acids. DNA for the CDR3: TGTGCCAGCAGTTTGAGTGGGGATGAGCAGTTCTTC. Amino acids: CASSLSGDEQFF.

This clone was seen only once. Written as DNA, the CDR3 is TGTGCCAGCAGCTTAGTGGGGAATCGTGAGCCCCAGCATTTT. Translated: CASSLVGNREPQHF. V is TRBV7-8 and J is TRBJ1-5; D is undetermined. The CDR3 length is 14 residues. V was pared by 1 base and J by 8 bases, with 12 bases between. Per germline, CDR1 SGHVS and CDR2 FQNEAQ.

This sequence joins TRBV11-2 and TRBJ1-1, with a weak D call TRBD1 (5 bases). The V end lost 4 bases, the J end lost 7 bases, and 16 bases lay between the germline ends. This CDR3 has 14 amino acids. Germline CDR1 reads SGHAT; CDR2 reads FQNNGV. The CDR3 DNA is TGTGCCAGCAGCTCGGGAGGGGTCCCCATTGAAGCTTTCTTT. Amino acid sequence: CASSSGGVPIEAFF. The full variable domain, rest sourced from reference TRBV11-2 and TRBJ1-1, is EAGVAQSPRYKIIEKRQSVAFWCNPISGHATLYWYQQILGQGPKLLIQFQNNGVVDDSQLPKDRFSAERLKGVDSTLKIQPAKLEDSAVYLCASSSGGVPIEAFFGQGTRLTVV.

The rearrangement joins TRBV21-1 to TRBJ1-1. TRBV21-1 is described as a pseudogene. This CDR3 is built from 16 residues. The CDR3: CASTSGGVKPYTEAFF. The CDR3 nucleotides read TGTGCCAGCACCTCTGGGGGGGTCAAGCCTTACACTGAAGCTTTCTTT.

The V gene is TRBV7-8, the J gene TRBJ1-5; weak D call: TRBD1 (5 bases). CDR3 length equals 15 residues. Trimming removed 2 bases from V and 1 base from J, with 9 bases in between. The germline V gene has CDR1 SGHVS and CDR2 FQNEAQ. The CDR3 DNA is TGTGCCAGCAGCTTAACGGGGGGAAGCAATCAGCCCCAGCATTTT. Protein: CASSLTGGSNQPQHF.

The chain has TRBV5-4 and TRBJ2-1; D possibly corresponds to TRBD1 (6 bases). The germline V and J ends were trimmed by 0 bases and 7 bases, with 11 bases remaining between them. In germline, CDR1 is SGHNT, CDR2 YYREEE (reference sequence). CDR3 size: 14 residues. Written as DNA, the CDR3 is TGTGCCAGCAGCTTGGCAGGGGCGCAGAATGAGCAGTTCTTC. It yields the protein CASSLAGAQNEQFF.

V is TRBV9 and J is TRBJ2-7, with 7 bases matching TRBD1. The CDR3 has 14 amino acids. After removal of 3 bases from V and 6 bases from J, the junction contained 9 bases not matched to a gene. Germline CDR1 and CDR2: SGDLS and YYNGEE. The CDR3 sequence is CASSARQGQFEQYF. As DNA, the CDR3 is TGTGCCAGCAGCGCCCGACAGGGCCAGTTCGAGCAGTACTTC.

The chain joins TRBV7-9 to TRBJ1-4, with D unclear. With 5 bases removed from V and 0 bases from J, the gap between germline ends came to 10 bases. The CDR3 has 15 amino acids. Germline V lookup: CDR1 SEHNR, CDR2 FQNEAQ (reference sequence). CDR3 sequence (DNA): TGTGCCAGCAGCCCTCGCACTACAACTAATGAAAAACTGTTTTTT. Translating gives CASSPRTTTNEKLFF. The whole variable domain, filled in from reference TRBV7-9 and TRBJ1-4, reads DTGVSQNPRHKITKRGQNVTFRCDPISEHNRLYWYRQTLGQGPEFLTYFQNEAQLEKSRLLSDRFSAERPKGSFSTLEIQRTEQGDSAMYLCASSPRTTTNEKLFFGSGTQLSVL.

The J gene is TRBJ2-3, the V gene TRBV6-2 or TRBV6-3; D may be TRBD1 or TRBD2 (6 bases each). With 5 bases removed from V and 11 bases from J, the gap between germline ends came to 23 bases. Germline CDR1 reads MNHEY; CDR2 reads SVGEGT. The CDR3 covers 15 residues. The CDR3, as DNA: TGTGCCAGCAGTCCCAGGGGAGGTCCGGGAACGGGGCAGTATTTT. Translated, it gives CASSPRGGPGTGQYF.

CDR3 DNA: TGTGCCAGTAGTATCGGGGGGGCGACTAATGAAAAACTGTTTTTT. Amino acid sequence: CASSIGGATNEKLFF. This chain joins TRBV19 and TRBJ1-4; D might be TRBD1 (6 bases). The CDR3 is made up of 15 amino acids. Between the trimmed V and J ends, which lost 3 bases and 2 bases, there was a span of 10 bases. CDR1 is LNHDA, CDR2 SQIVND, per germline (reference sequence). The full variable domain, with the rest looked up from reference TRBV19 and TRBJ1-4, is DGGITQSPKYLFRKEGQNVTLSCEQNLNHDAMYWYRQDPGQGLRLIYYSQIVNDFQKGDIAEGYSVSREKKESFPLTVTSAQKNPTAFYLCASSIGGATNEKLFFGSGTQLSVL.

This chain joins TRBV25-1 and TRBJ2-7; the match to TRBD2 covers 14 bases. J was trimmed by 3 bases and V by 8 bases; bases with no gene match: 0. Germline V gene data show CDR1 as MGHDK and CDR2 as SYGVNS. The CDR3 is 13 residues long. In DNA form, the CDR3 reads TGTGCCAGCGGGACTAGCGGGGGCTACGAGCAGTACTTC. Protein product: CASGTSGGYEQYF.

The chain is built from TRBV6-9 and TRBJ1-6, with 8 bases matching TRBD1. Germline V CDR1 and CDR2: MNHGY, SVAAGI. Trimming took 4 bases from V and 10 from J; bases not matched to a gene: 15. CDR3 size: 17 residues. DNA for the CDR3: TGTGCCAGCAGTTCGGACAGGGAGGATCGTACGGGGTCACCCCTCCACTTT. Residues: CASSSDREDRTGSPLHF.

The CDR3 protein is CAISEDRWGDTQYF. CDR3 in DNA: TGTGCCATCAGTGAGGACCGTTGGGGAGATACGCAGTATTTT. This chain connects TRBV10-3 to TRBJ2-3; no firm D call. The CDR3 covers 14 residues. Germline V gives CDR1 ENHRY, CDR2 SYGVKD. Trimming pared 2 bases from V and 5 bases from J, leaving 11 bases between.

The V call is TRBV10-3, the J call TRBJ2-2; no firm D call. CDR1 ENHRY and CDR2 SYGVKD come from the germline V gene. V dropped 0 bases and J dropped 3 bases, with 11 bases sitting between them. CDR3 size: 16 residues. CDR3 region: CAISESRVSDTGELFF. The CDR3 coding sequence is TGTGCCATCAGTGAGTCAAGGGTTTCGGACACCGGGGAGCTGTTTTTT.

The chain recombines TRBV5-4 with TRBJ2-2; no reliable D call. The length of the CDR3 is 14 residues. From germline, CDR1 is SGHNT and CDR2 YYREEE (reference sequence). Trimming removed 0 bases at V and 4 bases at J, with 7 bases between. Written as DNA, the CDR3 is TGTGCCAGCAGCTTGGTTCCGGTCACCGGGGAGCTGTTTTTT. This translates into CASSLVPVTGELFF.

The CDR3 spells CASSPGGEDGYTF. The CDR3 DNA follows: TGTGCCAGCAGCCCAGGAGGGGAGGATGGCTACACCTTC. The rearrangement uses TRBV7-2 and TRBJ1-2; a possible D gene is TRBD1 (5 bases). The V gene's germline CDR1 is SGHTA and CDR2 FQGNSA. The CDR3 sequence is 13 residues long. Between the trimmed V and J ends, which lost 5 bases and 6 bases, there was a span of 13 bases.

Comments on this clone: Other DNA sequences in the same sample also yield this CDR3. The CDR3 DNA follows: TGTGCCAGCAGCTTGTGGGGACAGGGTAATTCACCCCTCCACTTT. It encodes CASSLWGQGNSPLHF. The chain employs TRBV5-6 and TRBJ1-6, with 9 bases lining up with TRBD1. Trimming cost V 1 base and J 6 bases; bases outside gene matches: 2. CDR3 size: 15 residues. The V gene's germline CDR1 is SGHDT and CDR2 YYEEEE. The variable domain in full, completed from reference TRBV5-6 and TRBJ1-6, reads DAGVTQSPTHLIKTRGQQVTLRCSPKSGHDTVSWYQQALGQGPQFIFQYYEEEERQRGNFPDRFSGHQFPNYSSELNVNALLLGDSALYLCASSLWGQGNSPLHFGNGTRLTVT.

The chain is built from TRBV7-9 and TRBJ2-2, with D possibly being TRBD1 (6 bases). The CDR3 contains 16 residues. Germline CDR1 reads SEHNR; CDR2 reads FQNEAQ (reference sequence). The V end lost 5 bases, the J end lost 0 bases, and 13 bases lay between the germline ends. The chain's CDR3 is CASSHRQEANTGELFF. Here the CDR3 DNA reads TGTGCCAGCAGCCATCGACAGGAAGCGAACACCGGGGAGCTGTTTTTT.

V gene TRBV11-2 combines with J gene TRBJ1-5; tentative D call: TRBD1 (6 bases). The CDR3 length is 14 residues. V lost 5 bases, J lost 4 bases, and 12 bases lay in between. CDR1 SGHAT and CDR2 FQNNGV come from the germline V gene. The CDR3 nucleotides are TGTGCCAGCAGCCTCGGACAGACAAATCAGCCCCAGCATTTT. Residues: CASSLGQTNQPQHF.

J is TRBJ2-5 and V is TRBV6-6; TRBD1 agrees at 9 bases. Germline V gene sequence: CDR1 MNHNY, CDR2 SVGAGI (reference sequence). Trimming at V came to 7 bases and at J to 5 bases, leaving 11 bases not matched to a gene. This CDR3 comprises 15 residues. This chain's CDR3 is CASTPFTGTGETQYF. The CDR3 region has the DNA TGTGCCAGCACCCCGTTCACCGGGACAGGGGAGACCCAGTACTTC.

The genes are TRBV7-8 and TRBJ1-1, with 8 bases matching TRBD1. CDR1 SGHVS and CDR2 FQNEAQ come from the germline V gene. J was trimmed by 3 bases and V by 2 bases; bases with no gene match: 14. There are 18 residues in the CDR3. CDR3 DNA sequence: TGTGCCAGCAGCTTAAGAATTCAGGGGGCGGGTTGGGACACTGAAGCTTTCTTT. The encoded protein is CASSLRIQGAGWDTEAFF.

CDR3 in amino acids: CASSPTGTANSYEQYF. The DNA of the CDR3 is TGTGCCAGCTCACCAACCGGGACAGCCAACTCCTACGAGCAGTACTTC. The rearrangement joins TRBV18 to TRBJ2-7, with 7 bases that match TRBD1. The CDR3 contains 16 residues. Germline V gene data show CDR1 as KGHSH and CDR2 as LQKENI. After removal of 2 bases from V and 0 bases from J, the junction contained 7 bases not matched to a gene.

This chain uses TRBV7-2 with TRBJ1-5, with 7 bases identical to TRBD1. The CDR3 runs 16 residues. V shed 5 bases and J 6 bases; nucleotides not matched to a gene: 13. The germline CDR1 and CDR2 sequences are SGHTA and FQGNSA. The DNA of the CDR3 is TGTGCCAGCAGCCTCTTGGGCACAGGGGCAGCTCAGCCCCAGCATTTT. Protein product: CASSLLGTGAAQPQHF.

This chain connects TRBV29-1 to TRBJ1-1, with D unresolved. CDR3 length equals 11 residues. Germline-derived CDR1 and CDR2 are SQVTM and ANQGSEA. The CDR3 protein is CRVGRNTEAFF. The CDR3 bases are TGCCGAGTAGGGCGAAACACTGAAGCTTTCTTT.

The chain couples TRBV29-1 to TRBJ2-5; perhaps TRBD2 as D (5 bases). CDR1 and CDR2 (germline): SQVTM, ANQGSEA. The CDR3 totals 13 residues. Trimming stripped 3 bases from V and 2 bases from J, with 10 bases between. This CDR3 reads CSVDRDIQETQYF. The CDR3 DNA is TGCAGCGTTGACCGGGATATACAAGAGACCCAGTACTTC.

V and J are TRBV5-1 and TRBJ1-1, with no clear D. V was clipped by 1 base and J by 1 base, with 8 bases between them. CDR3 length: 14 amino acids. The germline gives CDR1 SGHRS, CDR2 YFSETQ. The CDR3 protein is CASSLTPGNTEAFF. The CDR3 nucleotides read TGCGCCAGCAGCTTGACACCGGGGAACACTGAAGCTTTCTTT.